This T cell receptor (beta chain) was documented in a study of T-cell reconstitution after alpha-beta-depleted transplantation in children. The library targeted TCRbeta and was prepared with unique molecular identifiers. MiXCR was run by TCRdb on the PCR reads, yielding one entry per CDR3 protein. The table shows 330,000 or so distinct CDR3 sequences, with 10% to 13% occurring only once. V was pared by 1 base and J by 5 bases, with 2 bases of the junction left unmatched. This CDR3 contains 15 residues. Germline assignment: CDR1 SEHNR and CDR2 FQNEAQ (reference sequence). This clonotype has only a few counts.

The clonotype originates from a human donor who donated a stem cell graft to a child with acute lymphoblastic leukemia. The sample consisted of PBMCs from the stem cell graft donor, taken from the stem cell graft. The V call is TRBV7-9, the J call TRBJ1-4; the match to TRBD1 covers 9 bases. Written as DNA, the CDR3 is TGTGCCAGCAGCTTAGGTGGGACAGGGAATGAAAAACTGTTTTTT. Translating it yields CASSLGGTGNEKLFF. The full variable domain, its missing parts supplied by reference TRBV7-9 and TRBJ1-4, is DTGVSQNPRHKITKRGQNVTFRCDPISEHNRLYWYRQTLGQGPEFLTYFQNEAQLEKSRLLSDRFSAERPKGSFSTLEIQRTEQGDSAMYLCASSLGGTGNEKLFFGSGTQLSVL.